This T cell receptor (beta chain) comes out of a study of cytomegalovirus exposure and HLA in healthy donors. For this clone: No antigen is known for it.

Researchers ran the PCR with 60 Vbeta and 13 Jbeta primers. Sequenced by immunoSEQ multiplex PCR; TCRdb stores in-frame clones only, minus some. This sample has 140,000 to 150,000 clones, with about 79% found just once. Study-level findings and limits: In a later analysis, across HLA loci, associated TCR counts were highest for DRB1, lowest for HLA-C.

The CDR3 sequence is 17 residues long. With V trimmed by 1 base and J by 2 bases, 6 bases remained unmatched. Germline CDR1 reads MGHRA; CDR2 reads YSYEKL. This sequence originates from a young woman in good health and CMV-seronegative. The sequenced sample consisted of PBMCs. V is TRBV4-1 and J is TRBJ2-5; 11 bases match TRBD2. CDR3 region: CASSQASGGLIQETQYF. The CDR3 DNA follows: TGCGCCAGCAGCCAAGCTAGCGGGGGGCTGATTCAAGAGACCCAGTACTTC.